Presented here are 8 T cell receptor beta chains from one specimen sequenced in a study of radiotherapy plus CTLA-4 blockade in lung cancer. Assay: immunoSEQ multiplex PCR; the TCRdb copy retains only in-frame clones and omits some. The data contain 55,000 to 75,000 clones, approximately 76% of them singletons. The sequences come from peripheral blood, collected from a patient treated with radiotherapy plus ipilimumab. These receptors were obtained from a human donor with non-small cell lung cancer whose response to radiotherapy plus ipilimumab could not be evaluated. Some clones in this sample may be carry-over from other donors' samples.

The chain has TRBV6-1 and TRBJ1-5; D not certain. This CDR3 has 13 residues. V was clipped by 3 bases and J by 7 bases, with 10 bases between them. Germline V gene sequence: CDR1 MNHNS, CDR2 SASEGT. CDR3 sequence (DNA): TGTGCCAGCAGTGAGGCAGGAAAACAGCCCCAGCATTTT. It specifies CASSEAGKQPQHF.

The gene calls are TRBV6-6 and TRBJ2-5; D uncertain. The DNA end lines up better with TRBJ2-7; the J call may be wrong. The germline V gene encodes CDR1 MNHNY and CDR2 SVGAGI (reference sequence). The CDR3 runs to 15 residues. For the CDR3, the DNA is TGTGCCAGCAGTCCGCCCCTGACACCTCCCTACGAGCAGTACTTC. It yields the protein CASSPPLTPPYEQYF.

The genes are TRBV18 and TRBJ2-7; D is possibly TRBD1 (6 bases). The CDR3 is 16 amino acids. The ends were cut back, 6 bases at V and 2 bases at J, with 20 bases in the middle. CDR1 KGHSH and CDR2 LQKENI come from the germline V gene. CDR3 sequence: CASSPVGAGPPYEQYF. The CDR3 nucleotides read TGTGCCAGCTCCCCCGTGGGGGCAGGGCCCCCCTACGAGCAGTACTTC.

Here the CDR3 reads CASSVEGNRVETQYF. In DNA form, the CDR3 reads TGTGCCAGCAGCGTAGAGGGGAACAGGGTCGAGACCCAGTACTTC. J is TRBJ2-5 and V is TRBV9; possible D gene TRBD1, 6 bases. V lost 0 bases and J 5 bases, leaving 14 bases between the germline ends. Germline V gene sequence: CDR1 SGDLS, CDR2 YYNGEE. The CDR3 is 15 amino acids.

This rearrangement joins TRBV28 to TRBJ2-7, with 9 nucleotides matching TRBD1. Germline CDR1 reads MDHEN; CDR2 reads SYDVKM. V shed 2 bases and J 5 bases; nucleotides not matched to a gene: 1. The length of the CDR3 is 13 residues. CDR3 protein: CASSLRTGDEQYF. As DNA, the CDR3 is TGTGCCAGCAGTTTAAGGACAGGGGACGAGCAGTACTTC.

This clone came up once. The V call is TRBV5-6, the J call TRBJ2-7; 8 bases are a match to TRBD2. J was trimmed by 5 bases and V by 1 base; bases with no gene match: 2. This CDR3 has 13 residues. Germline V lookup: CDR1 SGHDT, CDR2 YYEEEE. The CDR3 sequence is CASSLLTSDEQYF. The CDR3 DNA sequence: TGTGCCAGCAGCTTGTTGACTAGCGACGAGCAGTACTTC.

This clone came up a few times. The CDR3 spells CASSLAGGGPTDTQYF. DNA of the CDR3: TGTGCCAGCAGCTTAGCTGGGGGGGGCCCCACAGATACGCAGTATTTT. The chain links TRBV4-2 to TRBJ2-3; D is possibly TRBD2 (7 bases). Trimming shortened V by 5 bases and J by 2 bases, and 17 bases separated the two germline ends. The CDR3 sequence is 16 residues long. Germline lookup yields CDR1 LGHNA and CDR2 YNFKEQ.

This clone has just one count. The chain links TRBV18 to TRBJ1-6; 7 bases agree with TRBD1. Trimming removed 3 bases from V and 7 bases from J; junction bases left unmatched: 9. The CDR3 is made up of 16 amino acids. The germline gives CDR1 KGHSH, CDR2 LQKENI. The chain's CDR3 is CASSPVQGSGNSPLHF. DNA of the CDR3: TGTGCCAGCTCACCTGTACAGGGGAGCGGGAATTCACCCCTCCACTTT.